These T cell receptor beta chains were read from a single sample in a study of molecular identifiers for immune sequencing clone quantification. TCRdb re-analysed the PCR reads in MiXCR, keeping a single row per CDR3 protein. The sample has 85,000 to 100,000 distinct CDR3 sequences, approximately 25% seen once; the top ten hold roughly 0.94%. The sequencing input was naive CD8+ T cells from blood, with Jurkat cell RNA spiked in. These receptors all come from a human donor in good health. Some libraries in this study had Jurkat cell RNA spiked in. CDR3s leave out the opening cysteine and the closing phenylalanine or tryptophan. A row's size may be missing; if present it is once, few, many or a size class.

clone size: many
CDR3 length: 12
J gene: TRBJ1-1
V gene: TRBV3-1
CDR3 protein: ASSQERRGPEAF

clone size: many
CDR3 length: 17
J gene: TRBJ2-3
V gene: TRBV20-1
CDR3 protein: SARDLYGTVAGGTDTQY

clone size: many
CDR3 length: 12
J gene: TRBJ2-3
V gene: TRBV27
CDR3 protein: ASSSLDRIDTQY

clone size: few
CDR3 length: 13
J gene: TRBJ2-5
V gene: TRBV4-3
CDR3 protein: ASSQGYRGTETQY

clone size: few
CDR3 length: 6
J gene: TRBJ2-1
V gene: TRBV21-1
CDR3 protein: ASRRQF

clone size: few
CDR3 length: 16
J gene: TRBJ2-1
V gene: TRBV27
CDR3 protein: ASSPLGVAGELTDEQF

clone size: -
CDR3 length: 11
J gene: TRBJ2-7
V gene: TRBV29-1
CDR3 protein: SGGRGQGYEQY

clone size: many
CDR3 length: 9
J gene: TRBJ2-7
V gene: TRBV25-1
CDR3 protein: ASSAFKEQY

clone size: few
CDR3 length: 13
J gene: TRBJ2-7
V gene: TRBV27
CDR3 protein: ASSLSSGGTYEQY

clone size: many
CDR3 length: 15
J gene: TRBJ2-3
V gene: TRBV4-3
CDR3 protein: ASSLLLAGEGTDTQY

clone size: many
CDR3 length: 11
J gene: TRBJ1-2
V gene: TRBV6-2/TRBV6-3
CDR3 protein: ASSEGLRYGYT

clone size: -
CDR3 length: 11
J gene: TRBJ2-5
V gene: TRBV27
CDR3 protein: ASRPQIQETQY

clone size: few
CDR3 length: 14
J gene: TRBJ2-1
V gene: TRBV29-1
CDR3 protein: SVEGLADSSYNEQF

clone size: many
CDR3 length: 14
J gene: TRBJ2-3
V gene: TRBV19
CDR3 protein: ASRDLGGVRTDTQY

clone size: -
CDR3 length: 11
J gene: TRBJ2-7
V gene: TRBV7-9
CDR3 protein: ASNQQGPYEPS

clone size: -
CDR3 length: 11
J gene: TRBJ1-5
V gene: TRBV27
CDR3 protein: ASSLRGDQPQH

clone size: many
CDR3 length: 12
J gene: TRBJ2-1
V gene: TRBV7-9
CDR3 protein: ASSLVAGIGEQF

clone size: many
CDR3 length: 17
J gene: TRBJ2-7
V gene: TRBV27
CDR3 protein: ASSSFGQGARTSRYEQY

clone size: many
CDR3 length: 12
J gene: TRBJ2-3
V gene: TRBV9
CDR3 protein: ASSVARSTDTQY

clone size: -
CDR3 length: 15
J gene: TRBJ2-5
V gene: TRBV6-1
CDR3 protein: ASSESFTGLLQETQY

clone size: -
CDR3 length: 12
J gene: TRBJ2-5
V gene: TRBV13
CDR3 protein: ASNLGASQETQY

clone size: many
CDR3 length: 10
J gene: TRBJ2-7
V gene: TRBV12-3/TRBV12-4
CDR3 protein: ASSFSLAGLY

clone size: many
CDR3 length: 14
J gene: TRBJ2-1
V gene: TRBV7-9
CDR3 protein: ASSTQTVTGRNEQF

clone size: many
CDR3 length: 11
J gene: TRBJ2-7
V gene: TRBV5-4
CDR3 protein: ASSPNRGAEQY

clone size: many
CDR3 length: 10
J gene: TRBJ2-7
V gene: TRBV5-8
CDR3 protein: ASSLTFDEQY

clone size: many
CDR3 length: 10
J gene: TRBJ1-1
V gene: TRBV20-1
CDR3 protein: SARGDTGEAF

clone size: many
CDR3 length: 17
J gene: TRBJ2-5
V gene: TRBV5-4
CDR3 protein: ASSPPRRELAEHEETQY

clone size: -
CDR3 length: 10
J gene: TRBJ2-7
V gene: TRBV27
CDR3 protein: ARSPPGGPGY

clone size: many
CDR3 length: 14
J gene: TRBJ2-3
V gene: TRBV7-9
CDR3 protein: ASSFGRTGTTDTQY

clone size: -
CDR3 length: 14
J gene: TRBJ2-2
V gene: TRBV21-1
CDR3 protein: ASSTRDRLNTGELF

clone size: many
CDR3 length: 10
J gene: TRBJ2-3
V gene: TRBV7-9
CDR3 protein: ITGGPYDTQY

clone size: -
CDR3 length: 13
J gene: TRBJ2-1
V gene: TRBV10-1
CDR3 protein: ASSERGRLYNEQF

clone size: -
CDR3 length: 13
J gene: TRBJ2-1
V gene: TRBV12-3/TRBV12-4
CDR3 protein: ASSWTSRGYNEQF

clone size: few
CDR3 length: 12
J gene: TRBJ1-1
V gene: TRBV7-6
CDR3 protein: ASSPGGMNTEAF

clone size: -
CDR3 length: 12
J gene: TRBJ1-6
V gene: TRBV7-9
CDR3 protein: AGSRDSKNSPLH

clone size: -
CDR3 length: 14
J gene: TRBJ1-2
V gene: TRBV24-1
CDR3 protein: ATSDPTGSGNYGYT

clone size: many
CDR3 length: 12
J gene: TRBJ2-7
V gene: TRBV7-9
CDR3 protein: ASSLEVTSLEQY

clone size: -
CDR3 length: 16
J gene: TRBJ2-2
V gene: TRBV7-9
CDR3 protein: ASSTPVGGRRAPGALF

clone size: many
CDR3 length: 13
J gene: TRBJ2-3
V gene: TRBV7-9
CDR3 protein: ASSPPRGYTDTQY

clone size: many
CDR3 length: 14
J gene: TRBJ2-3
V gene: TRBV5-1
CDR3 protein: ASSLALAGVADTQY